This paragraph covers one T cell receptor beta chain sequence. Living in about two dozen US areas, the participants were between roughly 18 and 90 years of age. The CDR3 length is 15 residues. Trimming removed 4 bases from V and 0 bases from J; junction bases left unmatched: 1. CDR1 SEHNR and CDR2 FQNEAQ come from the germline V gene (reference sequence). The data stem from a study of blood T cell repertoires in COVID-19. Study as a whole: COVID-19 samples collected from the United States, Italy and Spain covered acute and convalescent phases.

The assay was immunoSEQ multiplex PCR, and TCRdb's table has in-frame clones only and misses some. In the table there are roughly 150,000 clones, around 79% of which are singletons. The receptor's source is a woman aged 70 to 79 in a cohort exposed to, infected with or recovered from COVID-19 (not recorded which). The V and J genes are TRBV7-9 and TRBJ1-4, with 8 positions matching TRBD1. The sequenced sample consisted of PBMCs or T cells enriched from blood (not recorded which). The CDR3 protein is CASSYRGSTNEKLFF. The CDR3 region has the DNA TGTGCCAGCAGCTACAGGGGGTCAACTAATGAAAAACTGTTTTTT.